This TCR beta chain appears in the sequencing data of a study of identical twins. Template switching created a universal primer site, and the cDNA included unique molecular identifiers. MiXCR, applied by TCRdb to the 5' RACE reads, yields one record per CDR3 protein. The sample gives roughly 250,000 distinct CDR3 sequences, about 14% of which show up once; 7% to 9% is in the top ten. Whole-study findings and limits: Model-predicted out-of-frame TCR alpha sharing fell below observed values in monozygotic twins. Fewer insertions characterized abundant cord blood beta clonotypes, whereas memory repertoires showed none.

In its sample, this clonotype was seen a few times. Its antigen remains unidentified. V was clipped by 5 bases and J by 0 bases, with 16 bases between them. In germline, CDR1 is SGHTA, CDR2 FQGTGA. CDR3 size: 17 residues. The receptor's source is a woman under 30 in good health. The sample was memory (CD45RO+) T cells sorted from blood. The V and J genes are TRBV7-3 and TRBJ2-2, with D possibly matching TRBD1 (6 bases). The CDR3 here is CASSPRLGGANTGELFF. CDR3 nucleotide sequence: TGTGCCAGCAGCCCCCGTCTAGGGGGAGCGAACACCGGGGAGCTGTTTTTT.